The 15 T cell receptor beta chains given below trace back to one sample, sequenced in a study of blood T cell repertoires in COVID-19. Assay used: immunoSEQ multiplex PCR; TCRdb lists only in-frame clones, some missing. The repertoire has 300,000 to 350,000 clones, over 75% of them found once; the top ten carry more than 5%. The sample was PBMCs or T cells enriched from blood (not recorded which). These receptors were obtained from a man under 40 who had recovered from COVID-19.

V is TRBV5-3 and J is TRBJ2-5; D is perhaps TRBD2 (6 bases). TRBV5-3 is recorded as an ORF, its role being uncertain. V lost 0 bases to trimming and J lost 5 bases, with 17 bases between them. This CDR3 contains 16 residues. The CDR3 sequence: CARSLGGGLYGETQYF. The CDR3 DNA sequence: TGTGCCAGAAGCTTGGGGGGAGGTCTCTACGGGGAGACCCAGTACTTC.

The V and J genes are TRBV9 and TRBJ2-2, with D uncertain. Germline assignment: CDR1 SGDLS and CDR2 YYNGEE. The V end lost 4 bases, the J end lost 4 bases, and 8 bases lay between the germline ends. The CDR3 is 13 amino acids. Here the CDR3 DNA reads TGTGCCAGCAGCCCCTACAGCACCGGGGAGCTGTTTTTT. Translating gives CASSPYSTGELFF.

This clone came up once. J is TRBJ1-5 and V is TRBV5-1; D is perhaps TRBD1 (5 bases). The V gene lost 0 bases and the J gene lost 0 bases, with 10 bases spanning the gap. Per the germline V gene, CDR1 is SGHRS and CDR2 is YFSETQ. CDR3 length: 16 residues. In nucleotides, the CDR3 is TGCGCCAGCAGCTTGGGCCTGGACAATAGCAATCAGCCCCAGCATTTT. As protein: CASSLGLDNSNQPQHF. Filled out from reference TRBV5-1 and TRBJ1-5, the complete variable domain reads KAGVTQTPRYLIKTRGQQVTLSCSPISGHRSVSWYQQTPGQGLQFLFEYFSETQRNKGNFPGRFSGRQFSNSRSEMNVSTLELGDSALYLCASSLGLDNSNQPQHFGDGTRLSIL.

The J gene is TRBJ1-2, the V gene TRBV28; the D gene is possibly TRBD1 (6 bases). From germline, CDR1 is MDHEN and CDR2 SYDVKM. The CDR3 runs 12 residues. Trimming left V 4 bases short and J 5 bases short, with 8 bases between. As DNA, the CDR3 is TGTGCCAGCAGTTCCGGACAGTATGGCTACACCTTC. It yields the protein CASSSGQYGYTF.

The rearrangement links TRBV7-8 to TRBJ2-3; a weak D match, TRBD2 (5 bases). CDR3 length: 14 residues. V lost 6 bases to trimming and J lost 1 base, with 11 bases between them. Germline CDR1 is SGHVS and CDR2 is FQNEAQ. CDR3 in amino acids: CASRHEGRTDTQYF. The CDR3 DNA follows: TGTGCCAGCAGACATGAGGGTCGCACAGATACGCAGTATTTT. Together with reference TRBV7-8 and TRBJ2-3, the CDR3 gives the full variable domain: GAGVSQSPRYKVAKRGQDVALRCDPISGHVSLFWYQQALGQGPEFLTYFQNEAQLDKSGLPSDRFFAERPEGSVSTLKIQRTQQEDSAVYLCASRHEGRTDTQYFGPGTRLTVL.

This clone was recorded a few times. CDR3 sequence: CATSPGLSGGAFF. The DNA of the CDR3 is TGTGCCACCAGCCCGGGACTCTCGGGTGGAGCTTTCTTT. The chain joins TRBV24-1 to TRBJ1-1, with D maybe TRBD1 (5 bases). The germline V and J ends were trimmed by 7 bases and 10 bases, with 18 bases remaining between them. The CDR3 runs to 13 residues. The V gene's germline CDR1 is KGHDR and CDR2 SFDVKD.

This rearrangement joins TRBV5-6 to TRBJ1-2, with TRBD1 as a possible D gene (5 bases). This CDR3 is 16 amino acids long. V was shortened by 0 bases and J by 6 bases, with 18 bases between the two germline ends. The V gene's germline CDR1 is SGHDT and CDR2 YYEEEE. CDR3 DNA: TGTGCCAGCAGCTTGGGGGATTCAGGGTTTAATAATGGCTACACCTTC. Encoded protein: CASSLGDSGFNNGYTF. The full variable domain, in which reference TRBV5-6 and TRBJ1-2 provide the parts outside the CDR3, is DAGVTQSPTHLIKTRGQQVTLRCSPKSGHDTVSWYQQALGQGPQFIFQYYEEEERQRGNFPDRFSGHQFPNYSSELNVNALLLGDSALYLCASSLGDSGFNNGYTFGSGTRLTVV.

J is TRBJ2-2 and V is TRBV5-8; 11 bases agree with TRBD2. Trimming removed 2 bases from V and 0 bases from J; junction bases left unmatched: 6. This CDR3 contains 18 residues. Germline loops: CDR1 SGHTS, CDR2 YDEGEE. CDR3 DNA: TGTGCCAGCAGCTTATATAGCGGGGGGGCCTCGAACACCGGGGAGCTGTTTTTT. It translates to CASSLYSGGASNTGELFF.

V and J are TRBV19 and TRBJ1-1, with D possibly matching TRBD1 (5 bases). Germline-derived CDR1 and CDR2 are LNHDA and SQIVND (reference sequence). Trimming removed 3 bases from V and 1 base from J, with 12 bases in between. This CDR3 region has 15 residues. CDR3 sequence reads: CASSMEGLENTEAFF. The CDR3 DNA reads as TGTGCCAGTAGTATGGAGGGGCTAGAGAACACTGAAGCTTTCTTT.

This clone was counted a single time. The chain employs TRBV27 and TRBJ2-1, with 10 positions matching TRBD2. Per germline, CDR1 MNHEY and CDR2 SMNVEV (reference sequence). After removal of 7 bases from V and 2 bases from J, the junction contained 8 bases not matched to a gene. The CDR3 is 16 amino acids. In DNA form, the CDR3 reads TGTGCCAGCACATTAGCGGGGGGTAATACCTACAATGAGCAGTTCTTC. This codes for CASTLAGGNTYNEQFF.

The rearrangement uses TRBV4-2 and TRBJ2-3, with TRBD2 matching 11 bases. Germline CDR1 LGHNA, CDR2 YNFKEQ. J was trimmed by 5 bases and V by 2 bases; bases with no gene match: 6. The CDR3 is made up of 16 amino acids. The CDR3 reads CASSQTYSGGGDTQYF. Here the CDR3 DNA reads TGTGCCAGCAGCCAAACCTATAGCGGGGGGGGAGATACGCAGTATTTT.

The rearrangement joins TRBV5-6 to TRBJ2-5; D is perhaps TRBD2 (7 bases). V lost 4 bases, J lost 7 bases, and 20 bases lay in between. Per germline, CDR1 SGHDT and CDR2 YYEEEE. This CDR3 spans 15 amino acids. The CDR3 region has the DNA TGTGCCAGCAGCCTGCCACATAGGGGGGGTGGGACCCAGTACTTC. Its protein product is CASSLPHRGGGTQYF. The full variable domain, completed using reference TRBV5-6 and TRBJ2-5, is DAGVTQSPTHLIKTRGQQVTLRCSPKSGHDTVSWYQQALGQGPQFIFQYYEEEERQRGNFPDRFSGHQFPNYSSELNVNALLLGDSALYLCASSLPHRGGGTQYFGPGTRLLVL.

The rearrangement joins TRBV4-1 to TRBJ2-7, with 13 bases matching TRBD2. Germline loops: CDR1 MGHRA, CDR2 YSYEKL. The CDR3 consists of 17 residues. V gave up 5 bases and J gave up 6 bases; unmatched junction bases: 13. In DNA, the CDR3 is TGCGCCAGCAGCTACTGGACTAGCGGGGGTCCGAGGGGCGAGCAGTACTTC. Encoded protein: CASSYWTSGGPRGEQYF.

The chain carries TRBV3-1 (or the pseudogene TRBV3-2) and TRBJ2-7; D might be TRBD1 (7 bases). This CDR3 has 14 residues. Per germline, CDR1 LGHDT and CDR2 YNNKEL (reference sequence). Trimming removed 4 bases from V and 4 bases from J, with 14 bases in between. CDR3 DNA sequence: TGTGCCAGCAGCCCCAGGGGGGAGAGTTACGAGCAGTACTTC. It yields the protein CASSPRGESYEQYF.

CDR3 sequence (DNA): TGTGCCAGTAGTATAGGGGAGTATAGCAATCAGCCCCAGCATTTT. It is translated as CASSIGEYSNQPQHF. This chain uses TRBV19 with TRBJ1-5; the D is unclear. The CDR3 runs 15 residues. V dropped 1 base and J dropped 0 bases, with 7 bases sitting between them. The germline V gene encodes CDR1 LNHDA and CDR2 SQIVND (reference sequence).